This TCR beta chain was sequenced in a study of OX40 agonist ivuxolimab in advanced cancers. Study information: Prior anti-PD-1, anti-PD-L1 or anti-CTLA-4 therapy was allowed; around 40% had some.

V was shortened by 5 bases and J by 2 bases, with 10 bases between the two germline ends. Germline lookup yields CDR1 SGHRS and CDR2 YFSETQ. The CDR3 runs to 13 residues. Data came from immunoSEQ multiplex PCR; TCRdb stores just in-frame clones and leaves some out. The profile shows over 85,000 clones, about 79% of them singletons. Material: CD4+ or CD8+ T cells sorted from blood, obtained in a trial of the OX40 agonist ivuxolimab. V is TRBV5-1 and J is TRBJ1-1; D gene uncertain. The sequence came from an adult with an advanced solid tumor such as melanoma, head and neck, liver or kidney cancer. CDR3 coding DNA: TGCGCCAGCAGAGAGGGCTTAAACACTGAAGCTTTCTTT. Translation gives CASREGLNTEAFF.